These 23 T cell receptor beta chains were all obtained from the same sample, sequenced in a study of early T cells in non-severe SARS-CoV-2 infection. TCRdb called the 5' RACE reads again in MiXCR, with one record for every CDR3 protein. The sample contains about 28,000 distinct CDR3 sequences, 5% to 6.5% of which appear only once. Sequencing used whole blood, obtained at baseline. These receptors all come from an adult who was a healthcare worker with PCR-confirmed SARS-CoV-2 infection or an uninfected control (not recorded which).

The table lists this clonotype with many counts. The V gene is TRBV12-3 or TRBV12-4, the J gene TRBJ2-3; D is unclear. This CDR3 region has 10 residues. V lost 10 bases to trimming and J lost 7 bases, with 9 bases between them. The CDR3 DNA is TGTGCCACCCGTCGGAATACGCAGTATTTT. Protein: CATRRNTQYF.

This clonotype was detected ten times or more. The V gene is TRBV5-1, the J gene TRBJ1-1; 9 nucleotides match TRBD1. Trimming cost V 4 bases and J 8 bases; bases outside gene matches: 12. Germline-derived CDR1 and CDR2 are SGHRS and YFSETQ. This CDR3 has 15 amino acids. The CDR3 region is CASSPAPGQGVEAFF. The CDR3 DNA reads as TGCGCCAGCAGCCCAGCTCCGGGACAGGGCGTCGAAGCTTTCTTT. Drawing the rest from reference TRBV5-1 and TRBJ1-1, the complete variable domain is KAGVTQTPRYLIKTRGQQVTLSCSPISGHRSVSWYQQTPGQGLQFLFEYFSETQRNKGNFPGRFSGRQFSNSRSEMNVSTLELGDSALYLCASSPAPGQGVEAFFGQGTRLTVV.

Ten or more counts support this clonotype. V is TRBV11-2 and J is TRBJ2-4; D possibly corresponds to TRBD2 (6 bases). Trimming stripped 0 bases from V and 0 bases from J, with 9 bases between. The length of the CDR3 is 16 residues. CDR1 SGHAT and CDR2 FQNNGV come from the germline V gene. In DNA, the CDR3 is TGTGCCAGCAGCTTAGATTGGGGAGGAGCCAAAAACATTCAGTACTTC. Its protein product is CASSLDWGGAKNIQYF.

This clonotype was found many times. V is TRBV29-1 and J is TRBJ1-1; the D gene is possibly TRBD1 (5 bases). The CDR3 covers 13 residues. Germline-derived CDR1 and CDR2 are SQVTM and ANQGSEA. Trimming stripped 7 bases from V and 4 bases from J, with 16 bases between. The CDR3 DNA reads TGCAGCGCGGGACCTATCCAGGCCACTGAAGCTTTCTTT. Translated, it gives CSAGPIQATEAFF.

This clonotype was found many times. The rearrangement uses TRBV20-1 and TRBJ2-3, with D uncertain. The germline CDR1 and CDR2 sequences are DFQATT and SNEGSKA (reference sequence). Trimming removed 3 bases at V and 1 base at J, with 8 bases between. CDR3 length: 13 residues. CDR3 amino acids: CSASWPRTDTQYF. CDR3 nucleotides: TGCAGTGCTAGCTGGCCCCGCACAGATACGCAGTATTTT.

This clonotype was seen at least ten times. The chain couples TRBV6-5 to TRBJ2-2, with D possibly being TRBD1 (6 bases). Germline-derived CDR1 and CDR2 are MNHEY and SVGAGI. There are 14 residues in the CDR3. Deletions cut 5 bases from V and 4 bases from J, with 11 bases between. The CDR3 region has the DNA TGTGCCAGCAGTGGCACAGGGTCCACCGGGGAGCTGTTTTTT. This sequence encodes CASSGTGSTGELFF.

This clonotype was seen repeatedly, ten times or more. The rearrangement uses TRBV9 and TRBJ2-7; 8 bases line up with TRBD1. V dropped 3 bases and J dropped 3; count of bases not matched to a gene: 5. Germline CDR1 and CDR2: SGDLS and YYNGEE. The CDR3 is 14 residues long. The chain's CDR3 is CASSDGQGFYEQYF. Here the CDR3 DNA reads TGTGCCAGCAGCGACGGACAGGGCTTCTACGAGCAGTACTTC.

This chain links TRBV6-5 with TRBJ2-1, with 16 bases that match TRBD2. J gave up 8 bases and V 6 bases, and 16 bases lay outside the gene matches. The CDR3 is made up of 19 amino acids. From germline, CDR1 is MNHEY and CDR2 SVGAGI. CDR3 sequence (DNA): TGTGCCAGCAGCCACGGGCTGGGACTAGCGGGAGGGCCTTTCGATGAGCAGTTCTTC. It yields the protein CASSHGLGLAGGPFDEQFF.

This sequence joins TRBV19 and TRBJ1-5; 10 bases match TRBD1. The V and J ends lost 4 bases and 5 bases, in that order; junction bases with no gene match: 8. CDR3 length equals 16 residues. CDR1 and CDR2 (germline): LNHDA, SQIVND (reference sequence). The CDR3 protein is CASSRALGQGYQPQHF. DNA of the CDR3: TGTGCCAGTAGTAGGGCTTTGGGACAGGGGTATCAGCCCCAGCATTTT. Combining the CDR3 with reference TRBV19 and TRBJ1-5 gives the whole variable domain DGGITQSPKYLFRKEGQNVTLSCEQNLNHDAMYWYRQDPGQGLRLIYYSQIVNDFQKGDIAEGYSVSREKKESFPLTVTSAQKNPTAFYLCASSRALGQGYQPQHFGDGTRLSIL.

The chain employs TRBV24-1 and TRBJ2-1; possible D gene TRBD2, 6 bases. V lost 4 bases and J lost 0, with 9 bases in between. CDR3 length: 15 amino acids. The germline V gene has CDR1 KGHDR and CDR2 SFDVKD. CDR3 residues: CATSEVGGSYNEQFF. CDR3 coding DNA: TGTGCCACCAGTGAAGTCGGGGGCTCCTACAATGAGCAGTTCTTC.

At least ten counts were recorded for this clonotype. The CDR3 here is CSAQGGYGEKLFF. CDR3 DNA sequence: TGCAGTGCTCAGGGAGGGTACGGAGAAAAACTGTTTTTT. This sequence joins TRBV20-1 and TRBJ1-4; tentatively, D is TRBD1 (5 bases). Trimming removed 5 bases at V and 8 bases at J, with 15 bases between. This CDR3 has 13 residues. Per germline, CDR1 DFQATT and CDR2 SNEGSKA (reference sequence).

This clonotype was recorded many times. This chain joins TRBV12-3 or TRBV12-4 and TRBJ2-7, with D unclear. The CDR3 is 13 amino acids. The ends were cut back, 3 bases at V and 2 bases at J, with 8 bases in the middle. The CDR3 loop reads CASSFRGPYEQYF. For the CDR3, the DNA is TGTGCCAGCAGTTTCAGAGGACCCTACGAGCAGTACTTC.

This clonotype has a count of ten or more. Here the CDR3 reads CASSLGVGNQPQHF. In DNA form, the CDR3 reads TGTGCCAGCAGCTTAGGGGTGGGCAATCAGCCCCAGCATTTT. The rearrangement links TRBV11-2 to TRBJ1-5, with unresolved D. The CDR3 is 14 amino acids. V was pared by 1 base and J by 2 bases, with 6 bases between. Germline values: CDR1 SGHAT, CDR2 FQNNGV.

The table lists this clonotype with many counts. CDR3 region: CASSRRDRENYGYTF. The CDR3, as DNA: TGTGCCAGTAGTCGACGGGACAGGGAAAACTATGGCTACACCTTC. J is TRBJ1-2 and V is TRBV19, with 9 bases lining up with TRBD1. J lost 2 bases, V lost 5 bases, and 6 bases had no gene match. The CDR3 consists of 15 residues. Germline V gene data show CDR1 as LNHDA and CDR2 as SQIVND (reference sequence). The full variable domain, completed using reference TRBV19 and TRBJ1-2, is DGGITQSPKYLFRKEGQNVTLSCEQNLNHDAMYWYRQDPGQGLRLIYYSQIVNDFQKGDIAEGYSVSREKKESFPLTVTSAQKNPTAFYLCASSRRDRENYGYTFGSGTRLTVV.

Ten or more counts support this clonotype. This chain connects TRBV10-3 to TRBJ2-2, with 7 positions matching TRBD1. The CDR3 contains 16 residues. Losses at the gene ends were 3 bases for V and 2 bases for J; bases not matched to a gene: 6. Germline loops: CDR1 ENHRY, CDR2 SYGVKD. This CDR3 is CAISDLTGSNTGELFF. The CDR3 coding sequence is TGTGCCATCAGTGACCTGACAGGGTCTAACACCGGGGAGCTGTTTTTT.

This clonotype was recorded many times. This chain uses TRBV7-6 with TRBJ2-3; D is possibly TRBD1 (6 bases). V was clipped by 1 base and J by 0 bases, with 11 bases between them. Germline V gives CDR1 SGHVS, CDR2 FNYEAQ. There are 16 residues in the CDR3. The CDR3 DNA reads as TGTGCCAGCAGCTTAGTTGGGGGCGCTAGCACAGATACGCAGTATTTT. Its translation: CASSLVGGASTDTQYF.

This clonotype was seen many times. The V call is TRBV20-1, the J call TRBJ1-1; no definite D call. Germline-derived CDR1 and CDR2 are DFQATT and SNEGSKA (reference sequence). CDR3 length equals 12 residues. V was shortened by 5 bases and J by 1 base, with 8 bases between the two germline ends. In nucleotides, the CDR3 is TGCAGTGCTCGACGGGGGAACACTGAAGCTTTCTTT. Residues: CSARRGNTEAFF.

This clonotype was observed many times. This chain's CDR3 is CASSLVDQGTEAFF. CDR3 nucleotides: TGTGCCAGCAGCTTAGTTGATCAGGGCACTGAAGCTTTCTTT. The chain combines TRBV7-8 with TRBJ1-1, with D possibly TRBD1 on 5 matching bases. The length of the CDR3 is 14 residues. Trimming stripped 1 base from V and 4 bases from J, with 10 bases between. Germline CDR1 and CDR2: SGHVS and FQNEAQ.

This clonotype has ten or more counts. This chain uses TRBV2 with TRBJ2-1, with a weak D call TRBD1 (5 bases). Trimming took 1 base from V and 10 from J, leaving 11 bases between them. Per germline, CDR1 SNHLY and CDR2 FYNNEI. There are 13 residues in the CDR3. The CDR3 here is CASSEVRRGEQFF. The DNA of the CDR3 is TGTGCCAGCAGTGAAGTAAGAAGGGGCGAGCAGTTCTTC.

In its sample, this clonotype was seen many times. The chain uses TRBV18 and TRBJ2-7, with no clear D. This CDR3 is 14 amino acids long. V lost 2 bases and J lost 5, with 13 bases in between. Germline CDR1 is KGHSH and CDR2 is LQKENI. The CDR3 DNA follows: TGTGCCAGCTCACCAGGGCTGGCCGATGACGAGCAGTACTTC. Its protein is CASSPGLADDEQYF.

This clonotype was detected ten times or more. The V gene is TRBV10-3, the J gene TRBJ2-7, with 8 bases lining up with TRBD2. Trimming at V came to 10 bases and at J to 0 bases, leaving 2 bases not matched to a gene. The CDR3 is 12 amino acids. Germline-derived CDR1 and CDR2 are ENHRY and SYGVKD. The CDR3 sequence is CATSGSSYEQYF. CDR3 sequence (DNA): TGTGCCACCAGCGGGAGCTCCTACGAGCAGTACTTC.

This clonotype was counted ten times or more. This chain uses TRBV19 with TRBJ1-5, with 9 bases identical to TRBD1. This CDR3 spans 16 amino acids. Germline V CDR1 and CDR2: LNHDA, SQIVND (reference sequence). V lost 5 bases and J lost 3; bases outside the gene matches: 8. CDR3 DNA sequence: TGTGCCAGTAGTCCTCGGACAGGGGTCCACAATCAGCCCCAGCATTTT. Translation gives CASSPRTGVHNQPQHF.

This clonotype has ten or more counts. The rearrangement links TRBV13 to TRBJ1-1; D is uncertain. Trimming left V 5 bases short and J 1 base short, with 8 bases between. The CDR3 has 13 residues. Looked up from germline, CDR1 is PRHDT and CDR2 is FYEKMQ (reference sequence). The CDR3 region has the DNA TGTGCCAGCAGCCGCCCACCGAACACTGAAGCTTTCTTT. It encodes CASSRPPNTEAFF.